A selection of T cell receptor beta chains follows, all from one sample in a study. TCRdb re-analysed the 5' RACE reads in MiXCR, keeping a single row per CDR3 protein. The sample has under 9,500 distinct CDR3 sequences, approximately 45% seen once; the top ten hold over 2.5%. The specimen sequenced was Tregs sorted from a lymph node. The source is a female donor with breast cancer. Both conserved end residues are part of each CDR3. The D gene is left open where the match is weak. Only some rows state a clone size, as once, few, many or a class for expanded clones.

V gene: TRBV6-1
J gene: TRBJ1-5
clone size: .
CDR3 length: 17
D gene: TRBD1
CDR3 protein: CASTGTGMYRGNQPQHF
CDR3 DNA: TGTGCCAGTACCGGGACAGGGATGTATCGTGGAAATCAGCCCCAGCATTTT

V gene: TRBV6-5
J gene: TRBJ2-2
clone size: .
CDR3 length: 14
D gene: .
CDR3 protein: CASSSKPGTGELFF
CDR3 DNA: TGTGCCAGCAGTAGCAAGCCGGGCACCGGGGAGCTGTTTTTT

V gene: TRBV12-3/TRBV12-4
J gene: TRBJ2-5
clone size: few
CDR3 length: 12
D gene: .
CDR3 protein: CASKQGQETQYF
CDR3 DNA: TGTGCCAGCAAGCAGGGGCAAGAGACCCAGTACTTC

V gene: TRBV5-1
J gene: TRBJ2-2
clone size: few
CDR3 length: 15
D gene: TRBD2
CDR3 protein: CASSLGLEWTGELFF
CDR3 DNA: TGCGCCAGCAGCTTAGGACTAGAGTGGACCGGGGAGCTGTTTTTT

V gene: TRBV29-1
J gene: TRBJ2-7
clone size: few
CDR3 length: 15
D gene: TRBD2
CDR3 protein: CSVAEGLAGGYEQYF
CDR3 DNA: TGCAGCGTTGCAGAGGGACTAGCGGGAGGGTACGAGCAGTACTTC

V gene: TRBV20-1
J gene: TRBJ2-7
clone size: .
CDR3 length: 10
D gene: .
CDR3 protein: CSTRAYEQYF
CDR3 DNA: TGCAGTACGAGGGCCTACGAGCAGTACTTC

V gene: TRBV10-3
J gene: TRBJ2-5
clone size: .
CDR3 length: 14
D gene: .
CDR3 protein: CAISESSLQETQYF
CDR3 DNA: TGTGCCATCAGTGAGTCGTCCCTCCAAGAGACCCAGTACTTC

V gene: TRBV4-1
J gene: TRBJ1-2
clone size: .
CDR3 length: 14
D gene: .
CDR3 protein: CASSQAGAGYGYTF
CDR3 DNA: TGCGCCAGCAGCCAGGCGGGGGCTGGCTATGGCTACACCTTC

V gene: TRBV6-5
J gene: TRBJ2-1
clone size: .
CDR3 length: 16
D gene: TRBD2
CDR3 protein: CASSPPGGGVNNEQFF
CDR3 DNA: TGTGCCAGCAGTCCCCCGGGCGGGGGGGTTAACAATGAGCAGTTCTTC

V gene: TRBV4-1
J gene: TRBJ2-3
clone size: .
CDR3 length: 15
D gene: .
CDR3 protein: CASSRDTTSTDTQYF
CDR3 DNA: TGCGCCAGCAGCCGCGACACTACTAGCACAGATACGCAGTATTTT

V gene: TRBV11-2
J gene: TRBJ2-5
clone size: .
CDR3 length: 14
D gene: .
CDR3 protein: CASSLDFEQETQYF
CDR3 DNA: TGTGCCAGCAGCTTAGACTTCGAACAAGAGACCCAGTACTTC

V gene: TRBV13
J gene: TRBJ2-3
clone size: .
CDR3 length: 19
D gene: TRBD2
CDR3 protein: CASSLDPSGGDPSTDTQYF
CDR3 DNA: TGTGCCAGCAGCTTAGACCCTAGCGGGGGGGACCCTAGCACAGATACGCAGTATTTT

V gene: TRBV6-6
J gene: TRBJ1-6
clone size: .
CDR3 length: 16
D gene: TRBD1
CDR3 protein: CASRTGNRSYNSPLRF
CDR3 DNA: TGTGCCAGCAGGACAGGGAACCGCTCCTATAATTCACCCCTCCGCTTT

V gene: TRBV6-1
J gene: TRBJ2-7
clone size: .
CDR3 length: 13
D gene: TRBD1
CDR3 protein: CASNDRVPYEQYF
CDR3 DNA: TGTGCCAGCAATGACAGGGTTCCCTACGAGCAGTACTTC

V gene: TRBV12-3/TRBV12-4
J gene: TRBJ1-2
clone size: once
CDR3 length: 15
D gene: TRBD1
CDR3 protein: CASSFGQGADYGYTF
CDR3 DNA: TGTGCCAGCAGTTTCGGTCAGGGGGCAGACTATGGCTACACCTTC

V gene: TRBV5-1
J gene: TRBJ2-7
clone size: few
CDR3 length: 15
D gene: TRBD2
CDR3 protein: CASSLAVAGAYEQYF
CDR3 DNA: TGCGCCAGCAGCTTGGCGGTAGCGGGAGCCTACGAGCAGTACTTC

V gene: TRBV7-2
J gene: TRBJ2-5
clone size: .
CDR3 length: 14
D gene: .
CDR3 protein: CASSPRRIQETQYF
CDR3 DNA: TGTGCCAGCAGCCCCAGACGGATCCAAGAGACCCAGTACTTC

V gene: TRBV7-8
J gene: TRBJ2-3
clone size: few
CDR3 length: 15
D gene: .
CDR3 protein: CASSPPSGATDTQYF
CDR3 DNA: TGTGCCAGCAGCCCCCCCTCGGGGGCCACAGATACGCAGTATTTT

V gene: TRBV7-8
J gene: TRBJ2-7
clone size: .
CDR3 length: 14
D gene: .
CDR3 protein: CASSLMGSDYEQYF
CDR3 DNA: TGTGCCAGCAGCTTAATGGGCAGCGACTACGAGCAGTACTTC

V gene: TRBV27
J gene: TRBJ2-1
clone size: .
CDR3 length: 13
D gene: .
CDR3 protein: CASSHGSNNEQFF
CDR3 DNA: TGTGCCAGCAGTCATGGGTCTAACAATGAGCAGTTCTTC

V gene: TRBV7-6
J gene: TRBJ2-7
clone size: .
CDR3 length: 14
D gene: .
CDR3 protein: CASSKGANTYEQYF
CDR3 DNA: TGTGCCAGCTCCAAAGGGGCGAATACCTACGAGCAGTACTTC

V gene: TRBV7-2
J gene: TRBJ1-1
clone size: once
CDR3 length: 12
D gene: .
CDR3 protein: CASSLNSVEAFF
CDR3 DNA: TGTGCCAGCAGCTTAAACAGTGTAGAAGCTTTCTTT

V gene: TRBV27
J gene: TRBJ2-7
clone size: .
CDR3 length: 15
D gene: .
CDR3 protein: CASSLGDTTYYEQYF
CDR3 DNA: TGTGCCAGCAGTTTAGGGGACACCACGTACTACGAGCAGTACTTC

V gene: TRBV7-6
J gene: TRBJ2-6
clone size: .
CDR3 length: 18
D gene: .
CDR3 protein: CASSPGTLQDSGANVLTF
CDR3 DNA: TGTGCCAGCAGCCCAGGTACTCTACAGGACTCTGGGGCCAACGTCCTGACTTTC

V gene: TRBV27
J gene: TRBJ2-7
clone size: .
CDR3 length: 14
D gene: .
CDR3 protein: CASSSGQLTYEQYF
CDR3 DNA: TGTGCCAGCAGTTCGGGACAACTCACCTACGAGCAGTACTTC

V gene: TRBV4-1
J gene: TRBJ1-2
clone size: .
CDR3 length: 14
D gene: TRBD1
CDR3 protein: CASSQETGNYGYTF
CDR3 DNA: TGCGCCAGCAGCCAAGAGACAGGGAACTATGGCTACACCTTC

V gene: TRBV20-1
J gene: TRBJ2-5
clone size: .
CDR3 length: 15
D gene: TRBD2
CDR3 protein: CSARFHGLAGWTQYF
CDR3 DNA: TGCAGTGCTAGATTCCACGGACTAGCGGGATGGACCCAGTACTTC

V gene: TRBV4-2
J gene: TRBJ2-1
clone size: few
CDR3 length: 15
D gene: TRBD1
CDR3 protein: CASSQEQGPYNEQFF
CDR3 DNA: TGTGCCAGCAGCCAAGAACAGGGGCCCTACAATGAGCAGTTCTTC

V gene: TRBV28
J gene: TRBJ2-7
clone size: .
CDR3 length: 14
D gene: .
CDR3 protein: CASSFRGLAYEQYF
CDR3 DNA: TGTGCCAGCAGTTTCCGGGGGCTAGCCTACGAGCAGTACTTC

V gene: TRBV5-1
J gene: TRBJ2-1
clone size: .
CDR3 length: 14
D gene: .
CDR3 protein: CASSLASSGTEQLF
CDR3 DNA: TGCGCCAGCAGCTTGGCCTCGTCGGGTACTGAGCAGCTCTTC

V gene: TRBV7-3
J gene: TRBJ2-5
clone size: .
CDR3 length: 18
D gene: TRBD1
CDR3 protein: CASSFTPGGQGYQETQYF
CDR3 DNA: TGTGCCAGCAGCTTTACCCCTGGGGGACAGGGGTACCAAGAGACCCAGTACTTC

V gene: TRBV12-3/TRBV12-4
J gene: TRBJ2-2
clone size: once
CDR3 length: 13
D gene: .
CDR3 protein: CASLRQYTGELFF
CDR3 DNA: TGTGCCAGCTTAAGACAGTACACCGGGGAGCTGTTTTTT

V gene: TRBV7-7
J gene: TRBJ2-1
clone size: few
CDR3 length: 13
D gene: .
CDR3 protein: CASSLVLNNEQFF
CDR3 DNA: TGTGCTAGCAGCTTAGTGCTAAACAATGAGCAGTTCTTC

V gene: TRBV6-5
J gene: TRBJ1-4
clone size: .
CDR3 length: 15
D gene: .
CDR3 protein: CASSYSVDLNEKLFF
CDR3 DNA: TGTGCCAGCAGTTACTCGGTGGATCTAAATGAAAAACTGTTTTTT

V gene: TRBV7-9
J gene: TRBJ1-2
clone size: .
CDR3 length: 15
D gene: .
CDR3 protein: CASSLGSGGLDGYTF
CDR3 DNA: TGTGCCAGCAGCTTAGGGTCGGGGGGTTTGGATGGCTACACCTTC

V gene: TRBV12-3/TRBV12-4
J gene: TRBJ2-1
clone size: few
CDR3 length: 11
D gene: .
CDR3 protein: CASSNYNEQFF
CDR3 DNA: TGTGCCAGCAGTAATTACAATGAGCAGTTCTTC

V gene: TRBV5-1
J gene: TRBJ2-7
clone size: .
CDR3 length: 13
D gene: .
CDR3 protein: CASSLVTAYEQYF
CDR3 DNA: TGCGCCAGCAGCTTGGTAACAGCCTACGAGCAGTACTTC

V gene: TRBV6-5
J gene: TRBJ2-7
clone size: .
CDR3 length: 14
D gene: TRBD2
CDR3 protein: CASSTGTSVNIHIF
CDR3 DNA: TGTGCCAGCAGTACCGGGACTAGCGTTAATATACATATCTTC

V gene: TRBV7-9
J gene: TRBJ2-1
clone size: .
CDR3 length: 15
D gene: TRBD2
CDR3 protein: CASSNSGDPYNEQFF
CDR3 DNA: TGTGCCAGCAGCAATAGCGGGGACCCCTACAATGAGCAGTTCTTC

V gene: TRBV5-1
J gene: TRBJ2-7
clone size: .
CDR3 length: 13
D gene: TRBD1
CDR3 protein: CASRTGVSYEQYF
CDR3 DNA: TGCGCCAGCAGAACAGGGGTCTCCTACGAGCAGTACTTC

V gene: TRBV5-6
J gene: TRBJ2-3
clone size: .
CDR3 length: 14
D gene: TRBD1
CDR3 protein: CASSQRQGPDTQYF
CDR3 DNA: TGTGCCAGCAGCCAAAGACAGGGGCCAGATACGCAGTATTTT

V gene: TRBV12-3/TRBV12-4
J gene: TRBJ1-5
clone size: .
CDR3 length: 14
D gene: .
CDR3 protein: CASTIDSGHQPQHF
CDR3 DNA: TGTGCCAGCACCATTGACAGCGGGCATCAGCCCCAGCATTTT